This T cell receptor beta chain was obtained from a study of T cell repertoires in cytomegalovirus infection. Study-wide background: HLA-C-restricted CMV epitopes, recently identified, and well-studied HLA-B-restricted ones were used by the study. Public TCR beta signatures provided an indication of both CMV infection and a matching HLA type. Study-level findings and limits: CMV-specific TCR beta clonotypes restricted by HLA-C dominated the ex vivo response.

This clonotype was detected many times. Its specificity is not known. Trimming removed 5 bases at V and 0 bases at J, with 13 bases between. The CDR3 length is 15 residues. The germline V gene encodes CDR1 SGHVS and CDR2 FNYEAQ. TCRdb redid the calling of the reads with MiXCR, one entry per CDR3 protein. The sample gives about 740,000 distinct CDR3 sequences, roughly 36% of which show up once; 15% to 20% is in the top ten. The chain employs TRBV7-6 and TRBJ1-1; perhaps TRBD1 as D (6 bases). The receptor comes from a human donor in good health (CMV status not recorded). Some clones in this sample may be carry-over from other donors' samples. This specimen consisted of cultured PBMCs, obtained from culture after CMV antigen stimulation. In nucleotides, the CDR3 is TGTGCCAGCAGCCTAACCCGGGACATGAACACTGAAGCTTTCTTT. This codes for CASSLTRDMNTEAFF.